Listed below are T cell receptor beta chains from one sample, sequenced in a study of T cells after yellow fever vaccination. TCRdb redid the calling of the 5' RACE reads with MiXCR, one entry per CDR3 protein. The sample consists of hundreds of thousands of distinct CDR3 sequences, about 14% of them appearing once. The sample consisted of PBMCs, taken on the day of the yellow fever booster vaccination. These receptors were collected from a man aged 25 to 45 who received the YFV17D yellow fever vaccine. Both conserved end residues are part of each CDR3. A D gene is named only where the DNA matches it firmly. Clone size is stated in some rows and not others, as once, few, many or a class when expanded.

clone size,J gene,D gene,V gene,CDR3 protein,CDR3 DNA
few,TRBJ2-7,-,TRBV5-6,CASTHFMGSYEQYF,TGTGCCAGCACCCACTTTATGGGCTCCTACGAGCAGTACTTC
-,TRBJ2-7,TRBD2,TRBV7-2,CASRLAGTSGYEQYF,TGTGCCAGCAGACTAGCCGGGACTAGCGGCTACGAGCAGTACTTC
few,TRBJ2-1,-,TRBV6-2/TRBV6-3,CASSYGPGNEQFF,TGTGCCAGCAGTTACGGTCCCGGCAATGAGCAGTTCTTC
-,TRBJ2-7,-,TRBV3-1,CASSAHRVGEQYF,TGTGCCAGCAGCGCCCACAGGGTTGGCGAGCAGTACTTC
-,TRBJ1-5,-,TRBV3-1,CASSHGNQPQHF,TGTGCCAGCAGCCATGGCAATCAGCCCCAGCATTTT
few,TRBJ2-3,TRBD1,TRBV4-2,CASSHRQGARWDTGADTQYF,TGTGCCAGCAGCCATCGACAGGGGGCCCGATGGGACACGGGGGCAGATACGCAGTATTTT
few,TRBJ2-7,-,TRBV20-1,CGSRGSGGYEQYF,TGCGGATCCAGAGGCAGTGGGGGGTACGAGCAGTATTTC
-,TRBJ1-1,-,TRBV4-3,CASSQEETSSTEAFF,TGCGCCAGCAGCCAAGAGGAAACATCTAGCACTGAAGCTTTCTTT
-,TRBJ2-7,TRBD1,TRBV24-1,CATSAAAGGTSYEQYF,TGTGCCACCAGTGCCGCCGCAGGGGGCACCTCCTACGAGCAGTACTTC
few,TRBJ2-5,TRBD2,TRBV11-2,CASSLVEGTSMAGTQYF,TGTGCCAGCAGCTTAGTGGAGGGGACTAGTATGGCCGGGACCCAGTACTTC
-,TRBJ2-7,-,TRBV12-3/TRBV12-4,CASSKFETSLVSPYEQYF,TGTGCCAGCAGCAAATTCGAGACTAGTCTGGTTTCCCCCTACGAGCAGTACTTC
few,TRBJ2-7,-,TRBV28,CASSRPLGSHEQYF,TGTGCCAGCAGCCGCCCACTAGGGTCCCACGAGCAGTACTTC
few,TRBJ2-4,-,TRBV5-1,CASSLGQFDFDIQYF,TGCGCCAGCAGCTTGGGACAGTTCGATTTCGACATTCAGTACTTC
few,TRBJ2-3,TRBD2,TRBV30,CAWSVRQAGDWYRPDTQYF,TGTGCCTGGAGTGTACGGCAAGCGGGAGATTGGTATAGGCCAGATACGCAGTATTTT
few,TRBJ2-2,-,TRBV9,CASSLVGGVRELFF,TGTGCCAGCAGTCTAGTGGGAGGAGTCCGGGAGCTGTTTTTT
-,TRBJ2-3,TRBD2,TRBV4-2,CASSREGAQYF,TGTGCCAGCAGCAGGGAGGGTGCGCAGTATTTT
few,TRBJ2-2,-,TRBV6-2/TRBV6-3,CASSSPRFSSTGELFF,TGTGCCAGCAGTTCCCCTCGTTTTAGTTCCACCGGGGAGCTGTTTTTT
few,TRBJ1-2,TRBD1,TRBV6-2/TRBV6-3,CASSYPPATTGSKLDYGYTF,TGTGCCAGCAGTTACCCCCCAGCCACGACAGGGTCGAAACTGGACTATGGCTACACCTTC
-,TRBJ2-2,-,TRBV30,CAWSWGTGELFF,TGTGCCTGGAGTTGGGGCACCGGGGAGCTGTTTTTT
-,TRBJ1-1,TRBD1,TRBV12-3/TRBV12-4,CASTLTRGAEAFF,TGTGCCAGCACTCTTACCAGGGGGGCTGAAGCTTTCTTT
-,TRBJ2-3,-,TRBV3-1,CASSQAGRTQYF,TGTGCCAGCAGCCAAGCCGGGAGAACGCAGTATTTT
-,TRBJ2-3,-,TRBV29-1,CSVPQGNPTDTQYF,TGCAGCGTACCGCAGGGGAACCCCACAGATACGCAGTATTTT
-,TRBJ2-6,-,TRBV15,CATSRESQGSGANVLTF,TGTGCCACCAGCAGAGAGTCTCAGGGTTCAGGGGCCAACGTCCTGACTTTC
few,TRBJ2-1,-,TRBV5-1,CASSLAHGRAESEQFF,TGCGCCAGCAGCTTGGCCCATGGCAGGGCGGAGAGTGAGCAGTTCTTC
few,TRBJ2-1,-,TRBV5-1,CASRGIRNNEQFF,TGCGCCAGCAGAGGGATACGAAACAATGAGCAGTTCTTC
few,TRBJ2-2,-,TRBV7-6,CASSLALGRELFF,TGTGCCAGCAGCTTAGCCCTGGGCAGGGAGCTGTTTTTT
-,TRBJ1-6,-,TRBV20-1,CSARTILNSPLHF,TGCAGTGCTAGGACAATTCTTAATTCACCCCTCCACTTT
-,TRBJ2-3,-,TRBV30,CAWTAARGIADTQYF,TGTGCCTGGACCGCCGCCAGGGGCATCGCAGATACGCAGTATTTT
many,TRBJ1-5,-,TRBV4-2,CASSQDKAVNQPQHF,TGTGCCAGCAGCCAAGATAAGGCGGTTAATCAGCCCCAGCATTTT
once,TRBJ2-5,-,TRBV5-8,CASVRGSPQETQYF,TGTGCCAGCGTCCGGGGCAGTCCCCAAGAGACCCAGTACTTC
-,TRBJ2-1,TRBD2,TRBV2,CASRVQSGSTYNEQFF,TGTGCCAGCAGGGTCCAGAGCGGGAGTACATACAATGAGCAGTTCTTC
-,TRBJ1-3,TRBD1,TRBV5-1,CASSLDRGTGNTIYF,TGCGCCAGCAGCTTGGACAGGGGCACTGGAAACACCATATATTTT
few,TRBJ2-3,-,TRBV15,CATSRVARTSTDTQYF,TGTGCCACCAGCAGAGTAGCGCGTACTAGCACAGATACGCAGTATTTT
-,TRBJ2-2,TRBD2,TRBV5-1,CASSLFSRGVNTGELFF,TGCGCCAGCAGCCTCTTCTCCCGGGGGGTGAACACCGGGGAGCTGTTTTTT
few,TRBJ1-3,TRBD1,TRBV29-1,CSVDGQGASGNTIYF,TGCAGCGTTGATGGTCAGGGGGCTTCAGGAAACACCATATATTTT
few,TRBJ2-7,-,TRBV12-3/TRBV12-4,CASSLIDRGAEQYF,TGTGCCAGCAGTTTGATTGATAGGGGGGCCGAGCAGTACTTC
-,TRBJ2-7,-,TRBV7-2,CASSPSASEQYF,TGTGCCAGCAGCCCTAGCGCGAGCGAGCAGTACTTC
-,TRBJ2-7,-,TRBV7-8,CASSSWGSEQYF,TGTGCCAGCAGCTCGTGGGGGTCCGAGCAGTACTTC
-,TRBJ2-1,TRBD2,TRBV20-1,CSARRAGGRNEQFF,TGCAGTGCTAGAAGGGCGGGAGGCCGGAATGAGCAGTTCTTC
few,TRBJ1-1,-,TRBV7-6,CASSLRGAASEAFF,TGTGCCAGCAGCTTACGGGGGGCGGCTTCTGAAGCTTTCTTT
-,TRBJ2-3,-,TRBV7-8,CASSLGHNTDTQYF,TGTGCCAGCAGCCTCGGACACAACACAGATACGCAGTATTTT
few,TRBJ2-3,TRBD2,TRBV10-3,CAISEPPRLAGGGDTQYF,TGTGCCATCAGTGAGCCCCCTCGACTAGCGGGAGGGGGAGATACGCAGTATTTT
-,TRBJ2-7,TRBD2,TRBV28,CASSDLRGSTLSRGEQYF,TGTGCCAGCAGTGATCTGCGCGGGAGTACTTTAAGTAGAGGCGAGCAGTACTTC